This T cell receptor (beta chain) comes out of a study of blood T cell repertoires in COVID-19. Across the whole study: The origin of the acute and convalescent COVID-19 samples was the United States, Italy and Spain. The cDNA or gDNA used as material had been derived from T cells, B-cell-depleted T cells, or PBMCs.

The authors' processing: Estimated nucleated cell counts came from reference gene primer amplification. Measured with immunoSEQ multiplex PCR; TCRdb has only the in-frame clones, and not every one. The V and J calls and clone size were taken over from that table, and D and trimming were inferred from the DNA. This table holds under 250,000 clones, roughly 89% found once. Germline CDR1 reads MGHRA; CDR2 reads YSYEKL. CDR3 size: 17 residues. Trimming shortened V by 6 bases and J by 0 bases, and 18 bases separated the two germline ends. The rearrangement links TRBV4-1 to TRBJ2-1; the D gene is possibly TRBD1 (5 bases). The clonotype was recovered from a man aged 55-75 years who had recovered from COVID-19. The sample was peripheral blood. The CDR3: CASRNINGRDSYNEQFF. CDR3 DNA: TGCGCCAGCAGAAACATAAACGGCAGGGACTCCTACAATGAGCAGTTCTTC.